This T cell receptor beta chain emerged from a study of siplizumab effects on memory and regulatory T cells. Per sample, the assay covered about 9.5 x 10^4 TCR templates. Here immunoSEQ multiplex PCR was the method, and the copy in TCRdb shows in-frame clones only, minus some. Here the sample spans around 7,800 clones, 60% to 75% being singletons. The sample holds a few counts of this clone. This CDR3 is built from 14 residues. Germline V gene data show CDR1 as MNHNS and CDR2 as SASEGT. V lost 2 bases to trimming and J lost 1 base; unmatched junction nucleotides: 0. Sequences were obtained from effector memory CD8+ T cells sorted from blood. Subset meaning: unstimulated CD8+ effector memory T cells. V gene TRBV6-1 combines with J gene TRBJ2-3, with 7 bases aligning to TRBD2. The origin of this receptor is a human donor in good health. DNA of the CDR3: TGTGCCAGCAGTGAACTAGCGGGCACAGATACGCAGTATTTT. This codes for CASSELAGTDTQYF.